The rows below give T cell receptor beta chains drawn from one sample of a study of T cells of healthy individuals. MiXCR, run by TCRdb on the 5' RACE reads, gives a single entry per CDR3 protein. The data contain 100,000 or so distinct CDR3 sequences, approximately 18% of them singletons. Every receptor here comes from a human donor in good health. The CDR3 runs from the conserved cysteine through the conserved F or W. Fields, in order: CDR3 protein, CDR3 DNA, clone size, D gene, V gene, J gene. The D gene is left open where the match is weak. Where a row states a size, it is once, few, many or the class of an expanded clone; other rows omit it.

CASSHRTGPTYEQYF	TGTGCCAGCAGCCATCGGACAGGTCCAACCTACGAGCAGTACTTC	many	TRBD1	TRBV7-2	TRBJ2-7
CASSGQTGSTQYF	TGTGCCAGCAGCGGACAAACAGGAAGTACGCAGTATTTT	few	.	TRBV2	TRBJ2-3
CASSHHLGQSNTGELFF	TGCGCCAGCAGCCACCACCTCGGACAGTCGAACACCGGGGAGCTGTTTTTT	.	.	TRBV4-1	TRBJ2-2
CASSYTEGGELFF	TGTGCCAGCAGCTATACGGAGGGCGGGGAGCTGTTTTTT	.	.	TRBV2	TRBJ2-2
CASSRRDRVISGANVLTF	TGTGCCAGCAGCCGCAGGGACAGAGTCATCTCTGGGGCCAACGTCCTGACTTTC	once	TRBD1	TRBV7-8	TRBJ2-6
CSVGRSPGTDFYEQYF	TGCAGCGTTGGGAGGTCGCCCGGGACAGATTTTTACGAGCAGTACTTC	many	TRBD1	TRBV29-1	TRBJ2-7
CASSLSAGKSPGELFF	TGTGCCAGCAGTTTATCGGCCGGGAAGAGCCCCGGGGAGCTGTTTTTT	.	.	TRBV28	TRBJ2-2
CASSQGQGSNYGYTF	TGCGCCAGCAGCCAAGGACAGGGATCGAACTATGGCTACACCTTC	many	TRBD1	TRBV4-3	TRBJ1-2
CASSAGGASTTGELFF	TGCGCCAGCAGCGCCGGGGGCGCATCAACCACCGGGGAGCTGTTTTTT	many	.	TRBV5-1	TRBJ2-2
CASSSDSNQPQHF	TGTGCCAGCAGCTCGGACAGCAATCAGCCCCAGCATTTT	.	.	TRBV7-3	TRBJ1-5
CSVEERPYEQFF	TGCAGCGTTGAAGAGCGACCTTATGAGCAGTTCTTC	many	.	TRBV29-1	TRBJ2-1
CASSLAGTLNNEQFF	TGTGCCAGCAGTTTAGCCGGGACTTTAAACAATGAGCAGTTCTTC	many	.	TRBV28	TRBJ2-1
CASTKGGDRGERQPQHF	TGTGCCAGCACCAAAGGTGGAGACAGGGGGGAGCGTCAGCCCCAGCATTTT	.	TRBD1	TRBV6-2/TRBV6-3	TRBJ1-5
CASRVYGDTQYF	TGTGCCAGCAGAGTTTACGGTGATACGCAGTATTTT	.	.	TRBV28	TRBJ2-3
CASSQGGLGTWFF	TGTGCCAGCAGCCAAGGAGGGCTCGGGACCTGGTTCTTC	few	.	TRBV4-2	TRBJ2-1
CASRGTGSNEKLFF	TGTGCCAGCAGGGGGACAGGGTCAAATGAAAAACTGTTTTTT	.	TRBD1	TRBV28	TRBJ1-4
CASPLAGSTDAQYF	TGTGCCAGCCCCTTAGCGGGTAGCACAGATGCGCAGTATTTT	.	TRBD2	TRBV2	TRBJ2-3
CSARPQGGSPSSYNSPLHF	TGCAGTGCTAGACCACAGGGAGGTTCTCCTAGCTCCTATAATTCACCCCTCCACTTT	once	.	TRBV20-1	TRBJ1-6
CASRTQYEQYF	TGTGCCAGCAGGACACAGTACGAGCAGTACTTC	.	.	TRBV6-2/TRBV6-3	TRBJ2-7
CASRERFPPYEQYF	TGTGCCAGTAGGGAGCGGTTTCCGCCCTACGAGCAGTACTTC	few	.	TRBV19	TRBJ2-7